This is a list of T cell receptor beta chains from one sample in a study of cytomegalovirus exposure and HLA in healthy donors. The repertoire was sequenced with immunoSEQ multiplex PCR; TCRdb's copy has only in-frame clones and lacks some. Here the sample spans roughly 130,000 clones, 74% being singletons. Sequences were obtained from PBMCs. These receptor sequences come from a woman aged 50 to 60 in good health and CMV-seropositive. CDR3s include the opening cysteine and the closing phenylalanine or tryptophan. Each record gives: D gene, clone size, V gene, J gene, CDR3 protein, CDR3 DNA. D genes are given only for firm matches. Only part of the rows carry a size: once, few, many, or a class if the clone is expanded.

D gene: TRBD1
clone size: NA
V gene: TRBV5-4
J gene: TRBJ2-5
CDR3 protein: CASSSGDREETQYF
CDR3 DNA: TGTGCCAGCAGTTCCGGGGACAGGGAGGAGACCCAGTACTTC

D gene: TRBD1
clone size: NA
V gene: TRBV9
J gene: TRBJ2-3
CDR3 protein: CASSPRTGVRGDTQYF
CDR3 DNA: TGTGCCAGCAGCCCCCGGACAGGGGTACGTGGGGATACGCAGTATTTT

D gene: NA
clone size: once
V gene: TRBV10-3
J gene: TRBJ1-2
CDR3 protein: CAISTPRTTRSNGYTF
CDR3 DNA: TGTGCCATCAGTACCCCCCGGACTACAAGGAGTAATGGCTACACCTTC

D gene: TRBD1
clone size: NA
V gene: TRBV6-5
J gene: TRBJ1-2
CDR3 protein: CASSPSGGGAFGYTF
CDR3 DNA: TGTGCCAGCAGTCCCTCAGGAGGGGGCGCGTTCGGCTACACCTTC

D gene: NA
clone size: NA
V gene: TRBV12-5
J gene: TRBJ2-5
CDR3 protein: CASGPHRTARTQETQYF
CDR3 DNA: TGTGCTAGTGGTCCCCACAGGACAGCGAGGACTCAAGAGACCCAGTACTTC

D gene: TRBD1
clone size: NA
V gene: TRBV19
J gene: TRBJ1-5
CDR3 protein: CASSRDRDQPQHF
CDR3 DNA: TGTGCCAGTAGCAGAGACAGGGATCAGCCCCAGCATTTT

D gene: NA
clone size: NA
V gene: TRBV19
J gene: TRBJ2-3
CDR3 protein: CASSISFLSSQYF
CDR3 DNA: TGTGCCAGTAGTATTTCCTTCCTCTCCTCGCAGTATTTT

D gene: TRBD2
clone size: once
V gene: TRBV7-6
J gene: TRBJ2-5
CDR3 protein: CASSSSSGGSRETQYF
CDR3 DNA: TGTGCCAGCAGCTCCTCTAGCGGGGGATCACGGGAGACCCAGTACTTC

D gene: NA
clone size: few
V gene: TRBV6-5
J gene: TRBJ2-3
CDR3 protein: CASSYTGFGDTQYF
CDR3 DNA: TGTGCCAGCAGTTACACGGGATTCGGAGATACGCAGTATTTT

D gene: NA
clone size: many
V gene: TRBV4-3
J gene: TRBJ1-4
CDR3 protein: CASSQVGLNEKLFF
CDR3 DNA: TGCGCCAGCAGCCAAGTCGGACTTAATGAAAAACTGTTTTTT

D gene: TRBD1
clone size: NA
V gene: TRBV27
J gene: TRBJ2-1
CDR3 protein: CASSSDLRDRSYNEQFF
CDR3 DNA: TGTGCCAGCAGTTCCGACCTCCGGGACAGATCCTACAATGAGCAGTTCTTC

D gene: NA
clone size: NA
V gene: TRBV25-1
J gene: TRBJ1-3
CDR3 protein: CASSEGSSGNTIYF
CDR3 DNA: TGTGCCAGCAGTGAAGGCAGCTCTGGAAACACCATATATTTT

D gene: TRBD2
clone size: NA
V gene: TRBV5-6
J gene: TRBJ2-7
CDR3 protein: CASSRAGLAGVPALRQYF
CDR3 DNA: TGTGCCAGCAGCCGGGCGGGACTAGCGGGGGTCCCCGCTCTACGACAGTACTTC

D gene: TRBD1
clone size: once
V gene: TRBV6-6
J gene: TRBJ1-6
CDR3 protein: CASSYRGPGNNSPLHF
CDR3 DNA: TGTGCCAGCAGTTACAGGGGGCCAGGGAACAATTCACCCCTCCACTTT

D gene: NA
clone size: few
V gene: TRBV5-6
J gene: TRBJ1-5
CDR3 protein: CASSLGGALQPQHF
CDR3 DNA: TGTGCCAGCAGCTTGGGAGGCGCTCTTCAGCCCCAGCATTTT

D gene: NA
clone size: NA
V gene: TRBV11-2
J gene: TRBJ1-6
CDR3 protein: CASSKGSSYNSPLHF
CDR3 DNA: TGTGCCAGCAGTAAAGGGAGCTCCTATAATTCACCCCTCCACTTT

D gene: TRBD1
clone size: NA
V gene: TRBV9
J gene: TRBJ2-5
CDR3 protein: CASTLDRGFQETQYF
CDR3 DNA: TGTGCCAGCACCCTGGACAGGGGGTTTCAAGAGACCCAGTACTTC

D gene: NA
clone size: few
V gene: TRBV5-6
J gene: TRBJ2-1
CDR3 protein: CASSLVGVADSYNEQFF
CDR3 DNA: TGTGCCAGCAGCTTGGTCGGGGTAGCGGACTCCTACAATGAGCAGTTCTTC

D gene: NA
clone size: NA
V gene: TRBV1
J gene: TRBJ2-7
CDR3 protein: CTSSPGSRSTANEQYF
CDR3 DNA: TGCACCAGCAGCCCCGGGTCGCGTTCCACGGCAAACGAGCAGTACTTC

D gene: TRBD2
clone size: NA
V gene: TRBV11-2
J gene: TRBJ2-3
CDR3 protein: CASSDIKRGVRPDTQYF
CDR3 DNA: TGTGCCAGCAGCGACATTAAGCGGGGGGTGCGCCCAGATACGCAGTATTTT

D gene: NA
clone size: once
V gene: TRBV29-1
J gene: TRBJ2-7
CDR3 protein: CSVGQYEQYF
CDR3 DNA: TGCAGCGTCGGACAGTACGAGCAGTACTTC

D gene: NA
clone size: NA
V gene: TRBV2
J gene: TRBJ1-6
CDR3 protein: CASSEWGSDSPLHF
CDR3 DNA: TGTGCCAGCAGTGAATGGGGCAGCGATTCACCCCTCCACTTT

D gene: TRBD2
clone size: NA
V gene: TRBV5-1
J gene: TRBJ2-2
CDR3 protein: CASRSSSGYTGELFF
CDR3 DNA: TGCGCCAGCAGATCGTCTAGCGGGTACACCGGGGAGCTGTTTTTT

D gene: NA
clone size: few
V gene: TRBV4-2
J gene: TRBJ1-4
CDR3 protein: CASSQVVATNEKLFF
CDR3 DNA: TGTGCCAGCAGCCAAGTAGTCGCAACTAATGAAAAACTGTTTTTT

D gene: NA
clone size: NA
V gene: TRBV2
J gene: TRBJ2-5
CDR3 protein: CASSDAGLWGETQYF
CDR3 DNA: TGTGCCAGCAGTGACGCTGGACTTTGGGGAGAGACCCAGTACTTC

D gene: NA
clone size: few
V gene: TRBV19
J gene: TRBJ2-1
CDR3 protein: CASSRAYEQFF
CDR3 DNA: TGTGCCAGTAGTAGGGCGTATGAGCAGTTCTTC

D gene: NA
clone size: NA
V gene: TRBV11-3
J gene: TRBJ2-3
CDR3 protein: CASSREEFTQYF
CDR3 DNA: TGTGCCAGCAGCCGTGAGGAGTTTACGCAGTATTTT